The entry below describes one T cell receptor (beta chain). The record originates from a study of shared clonotypes between healthy human individuals. Both subsets, CD45RA+ naive and CD45RA-negative memory, were split from the CD4+ cells. Trimming removed 6 bases from V and 2 bases from J, with 16 bases in between. From germline, CDR1 is MDHEN and CDR2 SYDVKM. This CDR3 has 15 residues. Using immunoSEQ multiplex PCR, the repertoire was profiled, and TCRdb retains in-frame clones only, with some absent. Of roughly 2.2 million clones listed, 85% to 95% are singletons. The specimen sequenced was naive CD4+ T cells from PBMCs. The subset: CD45RA+ positively selected. The chain employs TRBV28 and TRBJ1-2, with D possibly matching TRBD1 (5 bases). The receptor comes from a man aged 18-30 years in good health. Some clones in this sample may be carry-over from other donors' samples. CDR3 nucleotide sequence: TGTGCCAGCAGGGGACCGGGCGCTCTAAACTATGGCTACACCTTC. Encoded protein: CASRGPGALNYGYTF.